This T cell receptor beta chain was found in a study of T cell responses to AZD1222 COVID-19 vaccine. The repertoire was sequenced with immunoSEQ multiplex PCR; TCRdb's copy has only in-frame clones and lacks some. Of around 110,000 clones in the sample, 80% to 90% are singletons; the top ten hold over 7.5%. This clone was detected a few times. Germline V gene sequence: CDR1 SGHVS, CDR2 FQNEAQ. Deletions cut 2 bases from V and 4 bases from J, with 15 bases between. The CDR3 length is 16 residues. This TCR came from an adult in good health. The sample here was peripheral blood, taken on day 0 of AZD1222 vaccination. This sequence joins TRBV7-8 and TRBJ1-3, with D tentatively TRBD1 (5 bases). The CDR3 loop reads CASSLIGGVSGNTIYF. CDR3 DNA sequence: TGTGCCAGCAGCTTAATCGGGGGGGTATCAGGAAACACCATATATTTT.